This T cell receptor (beta chain) was observed in a study of T cell responses to AZD1222 COVID-19 vaccine. Study at large: Recipients boosted at about 4 weeks or about 12 weeks are pooled. General study results and limits: Most donors were white British, females outnumbered males, and clonal diversity was possibly underestimated.

This clone was seen a single time. What it binds is unknown. The germline CDR1 and CDR2 sequences are SGHDN and FVKESK. This CDR3 is 17 amino acids long. Trimming cost V 1 base and J 2 bases, with 16 bases left between them. Data came from immunoSEQ multiplex PCR; TCRdb stores just in-frame clones and leaves some out. This sample carries more than 100,000 clones, roughly 91% of them seen once, and the ten largest clones take 4% to 4.5%. The sequencing here drew on peripheral blood, taken on day 0 of AZD1222 vaccination. The source is an adult in good health. This rearrangement joins TRBV14 to TRBJ2-3, with D maybe TRBD2 (6 bases). CDR3 coding DNA: TGTGCCAGCAGCCAAGGGAGGGGCGGCGGTGTCACAGATACGCAGTATTTT. It yields the protein CASSQGRGGGVTDTQYF.